This TCR beta chain originates from a study of cytomegalovirus exposure and HLA in healthy donors. Findings of the study overall: By HLA locus, TCR association rates varied in a later analysis, with DRB1 showing the most and HLA-C the fewest. Per a prior analysis, the majority of TCR beta V segments were productive roughly 90% or roughly 30% of the time. Later analysis found that TCR beta chains associated with HLA were more clonally expanded than other, equally common chains. Later on, a genetic analysis was performed. It linked a missense variant in DCLRE1C with V- and J-gene trimming of TCR beta.

Germline CDR1 SGDLS, CDR2 YYNGEE. V was trimmed by 7 bases and J by 1 base, leaving 16 bases between them. The length of the CDR3 is 15 residues. A word on this clone: Its target is unknown.

Use of 60 Vbeta and 13 Jbeta primers characterized the PCR. Produced via immunoSEQ multiplex PCR; TCRdb's table is partial and in-frame only. The sample lists 200,000 to 300,000 clones; about four fifths were seen once. This clonotype was sampled from a middle-aged woman in good health and CMV-seropositive. This chain connects TRBV9 to TRBJ2-3; D possibly corresponds to TRBD1 (5 bases). The sample taken for sequencing was PBMCs. The CDR3 loop reads CASSDRGRGTDTQYF. The CDR3 DNA reads as TGTGCCAGCTCGGATAGGGGTAGAGGCACAGATACGCAGTATTTT.